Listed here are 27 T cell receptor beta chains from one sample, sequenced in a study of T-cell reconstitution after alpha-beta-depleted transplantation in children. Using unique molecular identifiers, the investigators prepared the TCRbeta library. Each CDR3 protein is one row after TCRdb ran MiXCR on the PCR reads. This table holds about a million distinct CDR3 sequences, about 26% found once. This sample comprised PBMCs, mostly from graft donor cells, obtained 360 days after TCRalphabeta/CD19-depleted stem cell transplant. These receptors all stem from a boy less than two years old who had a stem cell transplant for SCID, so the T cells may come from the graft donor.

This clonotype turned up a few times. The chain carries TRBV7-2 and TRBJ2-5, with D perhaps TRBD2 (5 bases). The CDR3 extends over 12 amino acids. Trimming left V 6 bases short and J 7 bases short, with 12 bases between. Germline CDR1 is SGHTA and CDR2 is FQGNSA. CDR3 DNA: TGTGCCAGCAGGGGTAGCGTGGGGACCCAGTACTTC. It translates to CASRGSVGTQYF.

CDR3 protein: CASSQDRSSPLHF. CDR3 nucleotide sequence: TGCGCCAGCAGCCAAGATCGGAGCTCACCCCTCCACTTT. The chain uses TRBV4-3 and TRBJ1-6, with D hard to call. Trimming removed 0 bases from V and 10 bases from J, with 7 bases in between. The CDR3 loop spans 13 amino acids. Germline V gives CDR1 LGHNA, CDR2 YSLEER.

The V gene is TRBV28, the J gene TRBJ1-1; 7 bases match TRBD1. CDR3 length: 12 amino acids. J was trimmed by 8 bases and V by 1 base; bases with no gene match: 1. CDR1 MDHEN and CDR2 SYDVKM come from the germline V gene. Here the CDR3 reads CASSLSDREAFF. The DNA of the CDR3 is TGTGCCAGCAGTTTATCGGACAGGGAAGCTTTCTTT.

CDR3 amino acids: CARGYEQYF. The CDR3 DNA sequence: TGTGCCAGGGGTTACGAGCAGTACTTC. The genes are TRBV7-4 and TRBJ2-7; no firm D call. V shed 9 bases and J shed 4 bases, with 4 bases lying between them. Germline V CDR1 and CDR2: SGHVT, SQSDAQ. There are 9 residues in the CDR3.

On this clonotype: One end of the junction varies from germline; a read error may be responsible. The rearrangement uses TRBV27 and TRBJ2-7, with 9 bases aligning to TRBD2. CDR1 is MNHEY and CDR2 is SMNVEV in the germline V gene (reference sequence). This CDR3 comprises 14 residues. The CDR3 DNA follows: TGTGCCAGCAGCGGGCGGGGGGGCACCCACGAGCACTACTTC. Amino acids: CASSGRGGTHEHYF.

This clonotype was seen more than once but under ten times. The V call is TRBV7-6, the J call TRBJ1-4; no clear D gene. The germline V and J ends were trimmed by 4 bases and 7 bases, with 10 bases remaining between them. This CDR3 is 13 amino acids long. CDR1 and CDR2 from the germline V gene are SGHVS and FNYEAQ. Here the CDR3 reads CASSSNLGEKLFF. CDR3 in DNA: TGTGCCAGCAGCTCCAACTTGGGTGAAAAACTGTTTTTT. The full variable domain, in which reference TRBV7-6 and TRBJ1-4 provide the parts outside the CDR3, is GAGVSQSPRYKVTKRGQDVALRCDPISGHVSLYWYRQALGQGPEFLTYFNYEAQQDKSGLPNDRFSAERPEGSISTLTIQRTEQRDSAMYRCASSSNLGEKLFFGSGTQLSVL.

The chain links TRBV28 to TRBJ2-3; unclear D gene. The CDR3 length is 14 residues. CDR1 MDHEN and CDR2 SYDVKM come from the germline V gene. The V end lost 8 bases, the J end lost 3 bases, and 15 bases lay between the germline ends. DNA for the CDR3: TGTGCCAGCCGTCTAGTGGTCTCGACAGATACGCAGTATTTT. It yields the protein CASRLVVSTDTQYF.

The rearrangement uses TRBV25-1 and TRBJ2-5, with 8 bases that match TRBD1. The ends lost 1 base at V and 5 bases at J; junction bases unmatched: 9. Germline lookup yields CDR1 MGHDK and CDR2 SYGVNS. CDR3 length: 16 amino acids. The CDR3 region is CASSESLGAGGETQYF. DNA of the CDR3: TGTGCCAGCAGTGAATCCCTCGGGGCAGGGGGCGAGACCCAGTACTTC.

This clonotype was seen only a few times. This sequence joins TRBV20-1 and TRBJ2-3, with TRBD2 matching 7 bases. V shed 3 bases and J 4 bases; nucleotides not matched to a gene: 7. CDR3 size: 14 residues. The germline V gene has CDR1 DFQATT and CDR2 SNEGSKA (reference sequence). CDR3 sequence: CSASRGEGADTQYF. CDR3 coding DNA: TGCAGTGCTAGCCGCGGGGAGGGCGCAGATACGCAGTATTTT.

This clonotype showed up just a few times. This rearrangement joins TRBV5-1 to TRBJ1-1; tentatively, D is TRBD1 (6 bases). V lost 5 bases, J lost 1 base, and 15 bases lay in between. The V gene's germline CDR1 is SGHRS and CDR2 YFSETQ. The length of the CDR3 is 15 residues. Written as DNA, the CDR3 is TGCGCCAGCAGGTACAGGGAGGTGGAGAACACTGAAGCTTTCTTT. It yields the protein CASRYREVENTEAFF.

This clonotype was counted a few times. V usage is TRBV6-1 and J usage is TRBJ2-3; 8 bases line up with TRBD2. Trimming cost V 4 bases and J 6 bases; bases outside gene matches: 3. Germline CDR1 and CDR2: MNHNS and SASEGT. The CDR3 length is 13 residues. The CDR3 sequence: CASSVRLADTQYF. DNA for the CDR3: TGTGCCAGCAGTGTCCGACTAGCGGATACGCAGTATTTT.

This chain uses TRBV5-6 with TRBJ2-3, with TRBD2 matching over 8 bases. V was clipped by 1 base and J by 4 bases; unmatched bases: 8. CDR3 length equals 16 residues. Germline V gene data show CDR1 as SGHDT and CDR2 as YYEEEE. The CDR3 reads CASSLNAGGGPDTQYF. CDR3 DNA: TGTGCCAGCAGCTTGAACGCGGGGGGAGGACCAGATACGCAGTATTTT.

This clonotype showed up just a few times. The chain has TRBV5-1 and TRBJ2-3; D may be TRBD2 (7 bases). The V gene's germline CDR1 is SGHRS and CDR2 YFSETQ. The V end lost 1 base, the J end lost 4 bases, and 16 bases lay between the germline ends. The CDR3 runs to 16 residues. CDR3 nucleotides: TGCGCCAGCAGCTTGTATCTTGCGGGGGCCTCAGATACGCAGTATTTT. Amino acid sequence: CASSLYLAGASDTQYF.

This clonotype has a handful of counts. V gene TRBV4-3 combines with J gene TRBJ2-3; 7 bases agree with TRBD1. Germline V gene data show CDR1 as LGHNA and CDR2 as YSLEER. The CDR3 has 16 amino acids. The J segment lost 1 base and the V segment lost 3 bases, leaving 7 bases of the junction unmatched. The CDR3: CASSHHRGVGTDTQYF. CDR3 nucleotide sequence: TGCGCCAGCAGCCATCACAGGGGAGTTGGCACAGATACGCAGTATTTT.

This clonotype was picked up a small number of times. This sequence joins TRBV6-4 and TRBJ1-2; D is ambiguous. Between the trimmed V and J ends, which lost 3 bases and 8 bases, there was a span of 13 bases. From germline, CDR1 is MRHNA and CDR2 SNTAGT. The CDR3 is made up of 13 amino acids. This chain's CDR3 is CASSESGAGGYTF. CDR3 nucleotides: TGTGCCAGCAGTGAATCCGGTGCCGGAGGCTACACCTTC.

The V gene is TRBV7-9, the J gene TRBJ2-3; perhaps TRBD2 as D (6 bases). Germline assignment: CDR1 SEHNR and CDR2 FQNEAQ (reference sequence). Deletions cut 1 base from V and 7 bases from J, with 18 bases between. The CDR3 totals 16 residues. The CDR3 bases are TGTGCCAGCAGCTTAGAAGTAGGCGGGGAGACATATACGCAGTATTTT. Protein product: CASSLEVGGETYTQYF.

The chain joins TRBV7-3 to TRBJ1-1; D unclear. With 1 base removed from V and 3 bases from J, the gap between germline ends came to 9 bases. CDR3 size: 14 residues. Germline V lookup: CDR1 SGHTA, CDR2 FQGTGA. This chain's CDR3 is CASSLIGGDTEAFF. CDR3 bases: TGTGCCAGCAGCTTAATAGGCGGGGACACTGAAGCTTTCTTT.

In DNA, the CDR3 is TGTGCCATCAGTGACCTCTCGTCGACTCGGCCGGGGGCCAACGTCCTGACTTTC. Its protein product is CAISDLSSTRPGANVLTF. J is TRBJ2-6 and V is TRBV10-3; no reliable D call. Trimming removed 3 bases at V and 4 bases at J, with 19 bases between. CDR1 and CDR2 from the germline V gene are ENHRY and SYGVKD. The CDR3 extends over 18 amino acids.

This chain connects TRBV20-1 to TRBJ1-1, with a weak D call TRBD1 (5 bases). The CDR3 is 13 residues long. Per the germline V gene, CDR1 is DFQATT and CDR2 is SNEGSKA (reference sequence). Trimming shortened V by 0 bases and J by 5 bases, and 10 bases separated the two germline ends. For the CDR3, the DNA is TGCAGTGCTAGAGATGCACGGGGGACTGAAGCTTTCTTT. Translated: CSARDARGTEAFF.

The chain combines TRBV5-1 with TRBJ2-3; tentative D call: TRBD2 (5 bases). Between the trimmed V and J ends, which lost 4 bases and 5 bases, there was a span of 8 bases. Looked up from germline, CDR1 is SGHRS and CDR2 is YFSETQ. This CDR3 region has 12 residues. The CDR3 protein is CASSRGQDTQYF. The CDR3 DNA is TGCGCCAGCAGCCGAGGGCAAGATACGCAGTATTTT.

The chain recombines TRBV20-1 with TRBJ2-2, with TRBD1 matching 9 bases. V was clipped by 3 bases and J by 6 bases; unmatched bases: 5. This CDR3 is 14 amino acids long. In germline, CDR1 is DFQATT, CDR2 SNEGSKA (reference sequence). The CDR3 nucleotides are TGCAGTGCTAGGACAGGGGGATGGTCCGGGGAGCTGTTTTTT. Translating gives CSARTGGWSGELFF.

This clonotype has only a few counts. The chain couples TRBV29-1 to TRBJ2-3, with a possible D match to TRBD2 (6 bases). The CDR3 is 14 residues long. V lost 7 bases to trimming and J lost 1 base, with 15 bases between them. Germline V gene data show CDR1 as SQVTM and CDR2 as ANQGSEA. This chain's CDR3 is CSAQGLRGTDTQYF. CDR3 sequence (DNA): TGCAGCGCCCAGGGACTCCGGGGCACAGATACGCAGTATTTT.

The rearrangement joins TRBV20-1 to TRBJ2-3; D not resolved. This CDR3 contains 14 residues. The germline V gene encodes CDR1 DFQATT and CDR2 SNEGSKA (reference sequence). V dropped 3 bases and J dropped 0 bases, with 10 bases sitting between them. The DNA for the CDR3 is TGCAGTGCTAGTTGGCGTTCGAGCACAGATACGCAGTATTTT. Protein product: CSASWRSSTDTQYF.

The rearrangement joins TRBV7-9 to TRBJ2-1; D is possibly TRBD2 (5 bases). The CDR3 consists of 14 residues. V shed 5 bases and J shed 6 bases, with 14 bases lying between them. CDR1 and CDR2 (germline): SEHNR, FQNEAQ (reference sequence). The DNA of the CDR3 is TGTGCCAGCAGCCCCCCGGACGGACTCAATGAGCAGTTCTTC. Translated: CASSPPDGLNEQFF.

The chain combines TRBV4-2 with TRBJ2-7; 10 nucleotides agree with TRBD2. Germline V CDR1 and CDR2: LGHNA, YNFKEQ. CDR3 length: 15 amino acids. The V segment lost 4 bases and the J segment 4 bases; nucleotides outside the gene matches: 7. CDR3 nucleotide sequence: TGTGCCAGCAGCCCCCAGCGGGGGGGCCTTTACGAGCAGTACTTC. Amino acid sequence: CASSPQRGGLYEQYF.

The CDR3 is CASSSQGSGETQYF. CDR3 bases: TGTGCCAGCAGTTCACAGGGCTCGGGAGAGACCCAGTACTTC. This sequence joins TRBV12-3 or TRBV12-4 and TRBJ2-5, with D perhaps matching TRBD1 (6 bases). V was clipped by 4 bases and J by 4 bases, with 13 bases between them. This CDR3 has 14 amino acids.

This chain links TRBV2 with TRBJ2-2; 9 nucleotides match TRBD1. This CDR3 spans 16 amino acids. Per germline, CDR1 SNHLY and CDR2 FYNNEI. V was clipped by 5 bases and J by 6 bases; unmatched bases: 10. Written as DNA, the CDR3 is TGTGCCAGCAGTCCCGTGCCGGGACAGGGTCCCGGGGAGCTGTTTTTT. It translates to CASSPVPGQGPGELFF.